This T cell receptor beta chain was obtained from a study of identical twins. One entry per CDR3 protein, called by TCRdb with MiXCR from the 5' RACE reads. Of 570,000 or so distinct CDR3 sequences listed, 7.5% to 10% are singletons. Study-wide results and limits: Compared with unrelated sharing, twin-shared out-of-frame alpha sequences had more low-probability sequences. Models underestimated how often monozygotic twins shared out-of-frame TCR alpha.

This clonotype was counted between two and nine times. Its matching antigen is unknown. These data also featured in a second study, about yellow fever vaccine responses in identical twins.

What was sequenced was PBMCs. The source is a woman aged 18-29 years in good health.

CDR3 region: CASSHGTGGPNTEAFF. The CDR3 nucleotides read TGCGCCAGCAGCCACGGGACAGGGGGACCGAACACTGAAGCTTTCTTT. The chain uses TRBV4-3 and TRBJ1-1; 11 bases line up with TRBD1. With 3 bases clipped from V and 1 base from J, the junction kept 4 bases outside the gene matches. Germline CDR1 and CDR2: LGHNA and YSLEER. The CDR3 spans 16 residues.